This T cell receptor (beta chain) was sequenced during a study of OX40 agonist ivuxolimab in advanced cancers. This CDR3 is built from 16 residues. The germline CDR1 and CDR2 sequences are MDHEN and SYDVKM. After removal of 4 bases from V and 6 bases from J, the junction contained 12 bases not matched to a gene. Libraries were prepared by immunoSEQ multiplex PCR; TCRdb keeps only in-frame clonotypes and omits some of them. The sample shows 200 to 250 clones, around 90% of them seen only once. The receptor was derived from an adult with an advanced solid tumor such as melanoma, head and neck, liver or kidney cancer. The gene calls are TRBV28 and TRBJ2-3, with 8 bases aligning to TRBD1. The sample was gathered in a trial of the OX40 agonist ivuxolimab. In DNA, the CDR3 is TGTGCCAGCAGTTCCCCGACAGGGGAGGAAGGGGATACGCAGTATTTT. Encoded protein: CASSSPTGEEGDTQYF.